The 15 T cell receptor beta chains reported below all come from one sample, sequenced in a study of cytomegalovirus exposure and HLA in healthy donors. PCR employed 60 Vbeta and 13 Jbeta primers. TCRdb's copy holds only in-frame clones and misses some; the assay was immunoSEQ multiplex PCR. This sample has 150,000 to 200,000 clones, with under 90% found just once. Sequencing was performed on PBMCs. The source of these receptors is a man aged 25-45 years in good health and CMV-seronegative.

This rearrangement joins TRBV9 to TRBJ2-3; 11 positions agree with TRBD2. This CDR3 contains 15 residues. With V trimmed by 0 bases and J by 9 bases, 6 bases remained unmatched. Germline loops: CDR1 SGDLS, CDR2 YYNGEE. The CDR3 bases are TGTGCCAGCAGCGTAGGGACTAGCGGGCCCGCGACGCAGTATTTT. Residues: CASSVGTSGPATQYF.

V is TRBV9 and J is TRBJ2-1, with 8 bases matching TRBD2. V dropped 4 bases and J dropped 3; count of bases not matched to a gene: 6. The germline V gene has CDR1 SGDLS and CDR2 YYNGEE. The CDR3 has 15 residues. Written as DNA, the CDR3 is TGTGCCAGCAGCCACCCGGGACTAGACTACAATGAGCAGTTCTTC. Translating gives CASSHPGLDYNEQFF.

CDR3 coding DNA: TGTGCCAGCAGTTACTCACCGAGGTGGCCCGGGGAGCTGTTTTTT. Translated, it gives CASSYSPRWPGELFF. The V gene is TRBV6-5, the J gene TRBJ2-2; D not resolved. Between the trimmed V and J ends, which lost 0 bases and 6 bases, there was a span of 11 bases. This CDR3 is built from 15 residues. From germline, CDR1 is MNHEY and CDR2 SVGAGI.

V is TRBV10-1 and J is TRBJ1-5, with a tentative D call TRBD1 (5 bases). CDR1 and CDR2 from the germline V gene are WNHNN and SYGVQD (reference sequence). V lost 6 bases, J lost 4 bases, and 10 bases lay in between. There are 13 residues in the CDR3. CDR3 region: CASSGGPNQPQHF. The CDR3 DNA reads as TGCGCCAGCAGCGGGGGACCGAATCAGCCCCAGCATTTT.

This clone came up once. A junction boundary mismatches the germline segment, possibly from a read error. CDR3 nucleotides: TGTGCCTGCAGCGGAGGAGAGAATCAGCCCCAGCATTTT. Protein product: CACSGGENQPQHF. This chain connects TRBV2 to TRBJ1-5, with D hard to call. This CDR3 contains 13 residues. Germline lookup yields CDR1 SNHLY and CDR2 FYNNEI.

The chain has TRBV19 and TRBJ1-3; D perhaps matches TRBD1 (5 bases). The germline V and J ends were trimmed by 5 bases and 0 bases, with 11 bases remaining between them. The V gene's germline CDR1 is LNHDA and CDR2 SQIVND (reference sequence). The CDR3 is 15 amino acids. The CDR3 sequence: CASSLQGYSGNTIYF. Here the CDR3 DNA reads TGTGCCAGTAGTCTCCAGGGCTACTCTGGAAACACCATATATTTT.

The J gene is TRBJ1-2, the V gene TRBV10-3; 7 bases agree with TRBD1. This CDR3 comprises 15 residues. With 2 bases clipped from V and 8 bases from J, the junction kept 11 bases outside the gene matches. Per the germline V gene, CDR1 is ENHRY and CDR2 is SYGVKD. The DNA of the CDR3 is TGTGCCATCAGTGAGGCTGGACAGGTAGCTTGGGGCTACACCTTC. It codes for CAISEAGQVAWGYTF.

The chain is built from TRBV19 and TRBJ2-7; 8 bases map to TRBD2. Losses at the gene ends were 6 bases for V and 4 bases for J; bases not matched to a gene: 5. Germline CDR1 and CDR2: LNHDA and SQIVND (reference sequence). This CDR3 region has 13 residues. The DNA of the CDR3 is TGTGCCAGTAGCCCGGGACTAGGTTACGAGCAGTACTTC. As protein: CASSPGLGYEQYF.

The V and J genes are TRBV27 and TRBJ2-2; no clear D gene. Germline CDR1 MNHEY, CDR2 SMNVEV (reference sequence). This CDR3 spans 13 amino acids. Trimming removed 4 bases at V and 4 bases at J, with 7 bases between. The CDR3 is CASSYRFTGELFF. DNA for the CDR3: TGTGCCAGCAGTTACCGGTTCACCGGGGAGCTGTTTTTT.

The CDR3 nucleotides are TGTGCCAGCAGTTTAGGGCAGGGGGGCCGCGAGCAGTACTTC. Translating gives CASSLGQGGREQYF. The chain is built from TRBV28 and TRBJ2-7; D possibly corresponds to TRBD1 (7 bases). V lost 2 bases, J lost 6 bases, and 14 bases lay in between. CDR3 length equals 14 residues. Germline V gene sequence: CDR1 MDHEN, CDR2 SYDVKM.

The chain joins TRBV10-3 to TRBJ2-3; TRBD2 agrees at 11 bases. CDR3 length: 13 amino acids. Germline loops: CDR1 ENHRY, CDR2 SYGVKD. V shed 10 bases and J 4 bases; nucleotides not matched to a gene: 4. In nucleotides, the CDR3 is TGTGCCAGCGGGACTAGCGGCGCAGATACGCAGTATTTT. Translated: CASGTSGADTQYF.

The V call is TRBV7-2, the J call TRBJ1-1; 9 nucleotides match TRBD1. The V and J ends lost 4 bases and 11 bases, in that order; junction bases with no gene match: 14. The germline V gene has CDR1 SGHTA and CDR2 FQGNSA. There are 15 residues in the CDR3. The CDR3 spells CASSWDRAGGSTAFF. In DNA, the CDR3 is TGTGCCAGCAGCTGGGACAGGGCAGGAGGGAGTACGGCTTTCTTT.

This chain links TRBV6-5 with TRBJ1-2; TRBD1 agrees at 9 bases. There are 14 residues in the CDR3. The V segment lost 6 bases and the J segment 6 bases; nucleotides outside the gene matches: 8. In germline, CDR1 is MNHEY, CDR2 SVGAGI. CDR3 coding DNA: TGTGCCAGCAGCTCGGACAGGGGAGGGGATGGCTACACCTTC. Translating gives CASSSDRGGDGYTF.

This clone has a handful of counts. The chain uses TRBV27 and TRBJ2-7; perhaps TRBD2 as D (5 bases). The CDR3 is 15 amino acids. Trimming left V 7 bases short and J 5 bases short, with 21 bases between. Germline values: CDR1 MNHEY, CDR2 SMNVEV (reference sequence). The CDR3 DNA follows: TGTGCCAGCAACCCTTTGGCGGGCCGCCTAGACGAGCAGTACTTC. Translated, it gives CASNPLAGRLDEQYF.

The V and J genes are TRBV7-3 and TRBJ2-7, with 9 bases identical to TRBD1. J gave up 6 bases and V 5 bases, and 5 bases lay outside the gene matches. Germline V lookup: CDR1 SGHTA, CDR2 FQGTGA. The CDR3 sequence is 13 residues long. The DNA of the CDR3 is TGTGCCAGCAGCGTAGGACAGGGGTTCGAGCAGTACTTC. Translated: CASSVGQGFEQYF.